This section outlines one T cell receptor (beta chain) sequence together with its context. With a J-beta primer mix and a sample-barcoded 5' primer, a second PCR ran 7 to 11 cycles. TCRdb ran MiXCR on the 5' RACE reads and lists one entry per CDR3 protein. The sample lists 600,000 to 650,000 distinct CDR3 sequences, 58% occurring once. From germline, CDR1 is SGHAT and CDR2 FQNNGV. The CDR3 has 17 amino acids. The V gene lost 0 bases and the J gene lost 2 bases, with 16 bases spanning the gap. The record originates from a study of blood T cells in healthy people across ages. The chain couples TRBV11-2 to TRBJ2-5; tentatively, D is TRBD1 or TRBD2 (5 bases each). The clonotype comes from a man in his fifties or sixties in good health. The sequencing sample was made of blood. This chain's CDR3 is CASSLEPPRGVQETQYF. For the CDR3, the DNA is TGTGCCAGCAGCTTAGAACCGCCTCGAGGGGTACAAGAGACCCAGTACTTC.